This TCR beta chain was captured in a study of shared T cell receptors in the human thymus. This clone occurred once. Produced via immunoSEQ multiplex PCR; TCRdb's table is partial and in-frame only. The data contain 640,000 or so clones, roughly 86% of them singletons. There are 18 residues in the CDR3. Germline lookup yields CDR1 LGHNA and CDR2 YSLEER. V shed 0 bases, J shed 3 bases, and the junction held 12 bases outside the gene matches. The sample was also reused in another study, on human thymus T cells. That publication notes: It was healthy Finnish infants having corrective surgery for congenital heart defects who were the donors. Corrective cardiac surgery supplied the resected thymus tissue.

The rearrangement uses TRBV4-3 and TRBJ2-3, with TRBD2 matching over 7 bases. Material: thymocytes. The receptor's source is a boy less than two years old with a congenital heart defect. The CDR3, as DNA: TGCGCCAGCAGCCAAGAGGGTTGGGGGAGGGCCAGTACAGATACGCAGTATTTT. It specifies CASSQEGWGRASTDTQYF.